A selection of T cell receptor beta chains follows, all from one sample in a study of cytomegalovirus exposure and HLA in healthy donors. The assay was immunoSEQ multiplex PCR, and TCRdb's table has in-frame clones only and misses some. Altogether about 160,000 clones are present, approximately 86% being singletons, with the ten largest covering 2% to 2.5%. Sequenced input: PBMCs. These receptors were collected from a man younger than 45 in good health and CMV-seropositive. Each CDR3 is given with its conserved first and last residue. D genes are given only for firm matches. Clone size, where shown, is once, few, many, or a class for clones that have expanded.

abundance,v_gene,len,d_gene,j_gene,CDR3nt,CDR3aa
NA,TRBV9,13,NA,TRBJ2-1,TGTGCCAGCAGCGGGGTGGCGGACAATGAGCAGTTCTTC,CASSGVADNEQFF
NA,TRBV4-3,17,NA,TRBJ1-2,TGCGCCAGCAGCCAAGAAGCCACAGGGCGAGCTATTCTGGGCTACACCTTC,CASSQEATGRAILGYTF
NA,TRBV5-1,15,NA,TRBJ1-4,TGCGCCAGCAGCCGCGGGGACCGTAGTAATGAAAAACTGTTTTTT,CASSRGDRSNEKLFF
NA,TRBV5-6,15,NA,TRBJ1-3,TGTGCCAGCACCCTCAGTTTCTTCTCTGGAAACACCATATATTTT,CASTLSFFSGNTIYF
NA,TRBV7-6,15,NA,TRBJ2-3,TGTGCCAGCAGCTTAGGAGGTAGGGGGGGAGATACGCAGTATTTT,CASSLGGRGGDTQYF
few,TRBV6-4,15,TRBD1,TRBJ2-1,TGTGCCAGCAGTGATACCGGGACAGGCTACAATGAGCAGTTCTTC,CASSDTGTGYNEQFF
NA,TRBV27,13,NA,TRBJ1-6,TGTGCCAGCAGGCATCGAGGAAATTCACCCCTCCACTTT,CASRHRGNSPLHF
NA,TRBV19,14,TRBD1,TRBJ1-1,TGTGCCAGTAGCTGGGACAGGGGGAGCACTGAAGCTTTCTTT,CASSWDRGSTEAFF
NA,TRBV6-5,14,NA,TRBJ2-7,TGTGCCAGCAGTTACTCGCGCGGAACCTACGAGCAGTACTTC,CASSYSRGTYEQYF
NA,TRBV6-6,13,NA,TRBJ2-7,TGTGCCAGCAGCCGAGGGAGCTCCTACGAGCAGTACTTC,CASSRGSSYEQYF
once,TRBV4-1,15,NA,TRBJ1-5,TGCGCCAGCAGCCAAACGGACATGAGCAATCAGCCCCAGCATTTT,CASSQTDMSNQPQHF
NA,TRBV19,17,TRBD1,TRBJ1-6,TGTGCCAGTAGTATTGGAAACACAGGGGCCCATAATTCACCCCTCCACTTT,CASSIGNTGAHNSPLHF
NA,TRBV5-1,17,NA,TRBJ2-7,TGCGCCAGCAGCTTGGAAGGTCAGACTGGACTTTCCTACGAGCAGTACTTC,CASSLEGQTGLSYEQYF
NA,TRBV7-2,14,NA,TRBJ1-2,TGTGCCAGCGGCCCCTACAGGGTCGCCTATGGCTACACCTTC,CASGPYRVAYGYTF
NA,TRBV19,18,TRBD1,TRBJ1-2,TGTGCCAGTAGTATGTCCGGGACAGGGGGCGTTAGGATCTATGGCTACACCTTC,CASSMSGTGGVRIYGYTF
NA,TRBV6-5,14,NA,TRBJ1-1,TGTGCCAGCAGTTATCGGGGGAGGAACACTGAAGCTTTCTTT,CASSYRGRNTEAFF
NA,TRBV9,14,NA,TRBJ1-4,TGTGCCAGCAGCGTATCTACGCCCAATGAAAAACTGTTTTTT,CASSVSTPNEKLFF
NA,TRBV30,13,TRBD1,TRBJ1-5,TGTGCCTGCACCGGACAGGGAGGGCAGCCCCAGCATTTT,CACTGQGGQPQHF
once,TRBV6-4,15,TRBD2,TRBJ2-1,TGTGCCAGCACCCCGCTAGCGGGGGGAGTGTATGAGCAGTTCTTC,CASTPLAGGVYEQFF
NA,TRBV19,15,TRBD1,TRBJ1-5,TGTGCCAGTACCCTTTACAGGGGGCACGATCAGCCCCAGCATTTT,CASTLYRGHDQPQHF
NA,TRBV28,15,NA,TRBJ1-5,TGTGCCAGCATCAAAGGACAGTATAGCAATCAGCCCCAGCATTTT,CASIKGQYSNQPQHF
NA,TRBV5-1,15,NA,TRBJ2-7,TGCGCCAGCAGCTTAGTTAGCGACTTGTCTGGCGAGCAGTACTTC,CASSLVSDLSGEQYF
few,TRBV19,12,NA,TRBJ2-7,TGTGCCAGTAGCGGTACAGGGTCCGTTACGTACTTC,CASSGTGSVTYF
NA,TRBV6-5,15,TRBD1,TRBJ1-6,TGTGCCAGCAGTTACGATACAGGGGGGAATTCACCCCTCCACTTT,CASSYDTGGNSPLHF
NA,TRBV5-6,16,TRBD1,TRBJ1-5,TGTGCCAGCAGCTTGGGCGACAGGGGCGGGAGTCAGCCCCAGCATTTT,CASSLGDRGGSQPQHF
NA,TRBV7-9,14,TRBD1,TRBJ1-2,TGTGCCAGCAGCGTGGGACAGGGCTTTAATGGCTACACCTTC,CASSVGQGFNGYTF
once,TRBV7-2,14,NA,TRBJ2-3,TGTGCCAGCAGCTTAGGGACTTCTTTGGATACGCAGTATTTT,CASSLGTSLDTQYF
NA,TRBV5-1,18,TRBD1,TRBJ2-2,TGCGCCAGCAGCTTGCGTGGGACAGGACATGCGAACACCGGGGAGCTGTTTTTT,CASSLRGTGHANTGELFF